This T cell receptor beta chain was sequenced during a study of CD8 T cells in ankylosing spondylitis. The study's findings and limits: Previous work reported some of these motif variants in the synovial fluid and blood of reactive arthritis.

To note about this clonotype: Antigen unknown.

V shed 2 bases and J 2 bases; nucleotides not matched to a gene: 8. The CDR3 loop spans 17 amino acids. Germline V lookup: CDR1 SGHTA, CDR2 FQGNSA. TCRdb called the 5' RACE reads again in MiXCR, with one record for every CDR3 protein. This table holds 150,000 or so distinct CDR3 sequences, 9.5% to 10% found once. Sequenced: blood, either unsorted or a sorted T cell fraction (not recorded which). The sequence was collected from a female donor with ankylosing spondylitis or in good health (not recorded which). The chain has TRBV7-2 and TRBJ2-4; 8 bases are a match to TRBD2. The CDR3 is CASSLSSGISTKNIQYF. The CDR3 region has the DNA TGTGCCAGCAGCTTAAGTAGCGGGATAAGTACCAAAAACATTCAGTACTTC.